The 21 T cell receptor beta chains below come from one sample, sequenced in a study of shared clonotypes between healthy human individuals. Generated by immunoSEQ multiplex PCR, the TCRdb table keeps only in-frame clones and is missing some. This table holds some 1,100,000 clones, 78% found once. Sequencing used memory CD4+ T cells from PBMCs. Subset denoted: CD45RA-negative fraction. Source of these receptors: a man younger than 35 in good health. Some clones in this sample may be carry-over from other donors' samples.

The V call is TRBV6-1, the J call TRBJ2-1, with 8 bases identical to TRBD1. Trimming removed 6 bases from V and 8 bases from J; junction bases left unmatched: 9. The CDR3 is made up of 14 amino acids. Germline V CDR1 and CDR2: MNHNS, SASEGT. The CDR3 protein is CASRAGQGRDEQFF. The CDR3 nucleotides read TGTGCCAGCAGGGCCGGACAGGGTAGGGATGAGCAGTTCTTC.

V is TRBV28 and J is TRBJ2-7; D not certain. Germline CDR1 reads MDHEN; CDR2 reads SYDVKM. The CDR3 contains 14 residues. With 3 bases removed from V and 1 base from J, the gap between germline ends came to 10 bases. DNA for the CDR3: TGTGCCAGCAGTTTGCAGATGAGATCCTACGAGCAGTACTTC. It translates to CASSLQMRSYEQYF.

CDR3 DNA: TGTGCCAGCAGTTTATACGCCCGTAGCTCCTACGAGCAGTACTTC. Amino acid sequence: CASSLYARSSYEQYF. The chain carries TRBV27 and TRBJ2-7; D is uncertain. This CDR3 spans 15 amino acids. Germline values: CDR1 MNHEY, CDR2 SMNVEV (reference sequence). V shed 1 base and J shed 0 bases, with 10 bases lying between them.

The rearrangement links TRBV2 to TRBJ1-1, with D possibly being TRBD1 (6 bases). Germline V CDR1 and CDR2: SNHLY, FYNNEI. Trimming shortened V by 8 bases and J by 1 base, and 17 bases separated the two germline ends. The CDR3 covers 15 residues. CDR3 coding DNA: TGTGCCAGCCTCCTAAGGGCAGGGGCGAACACTGAAGCTTTCTTT. Its protein product is CASLLRAGANTEAFF.

Comment on this clone: Other DNA sequences of this sample code for an identical CDR3. The rearrangement links TRBV5-4 to TRBJ2-7; no definite D call. Trimming took 3 bases from V and 0 from J, leaving 4 bases between them. This CDR3 is built from 12 residues. CDR1 SGHNT and CDR2 YYREEE come from the germline V gene (reference sequence). The chain's CDR3 is CASSYDSYEQYF. In DNA, the CDR3 is TGTGCCAGCAGCTATGACTCCTACGAGCAGTACTTC. Looking up the rest from reference TRBV5-4 and TRBJ2-7 gives the full variable domain: ETGVTQSPTHLIKTRGQQVTLRCSSQSGHNTVSWYQQALGQGPQFIFQYYREEENGRGNFPPRFSGLQFPNYSSELNVNALELDDSALYLCASSYDSYEQYFGPGTRLTVT.

The genes are TRBV11-3 and TRBJ2-7, with D uncertain. V was cut by 0 bases and J by 5 bases, with 8 bases left in between. Germline V gives CDR1 SGHNT, CDR2 YENEEA. The CDR3 consists of 13 residues. The CDR3 region is CASSLDGHNEQYF. The CDR3 nucleotides read TGTGCCAGCAGCTTAGACGGTCACAACGAGCAGTACTTC.

This chain connects TRBV2 to TRBJ2-2; 13 positions match TRBD2. CDR3 length: 18 residues. J lost 0 bases, V lost 6 bases, and 7 bases had no gene match. Germline-derived CDR1 and CDR2 are SNHLY and FYNNEI. CDR3 bases: TGTGCCAGCAGCAAGCCGGGACTAGCGGGGACGAACACCGGGGAGCTGTTTTTT. This gives the protein CASSKPGLAGTNTGELFF.

This chain joins TRBV29-1 and TRBJ2-7, with 8 bases that match TRBD1. The CDR3 consists of 14 residues. CDR1 is SQVTM and CDR2 is ANQGSEA in the germline V gene. V shed 3 bases, J shed 2 bases, and the junction held 6 bases outside the gene matches. The CDR3 here is CSVEGQGATYEQYF. CDR3 sequence (DNA): TGCAGCGTTGAGGGGCAGGGGGCAACCTACGAGCAGTACTTC.

This chain links TRBV5-1 with TRBJ2-5; D perhaps matches TRBD1 (5 bases). The CDR3 is 14 residues long. Germline loops: CDR1 SGHRS, CDR2 YFSETQ. Between the trimmed V and J ends, which lost 4 bases and 3 bases, there was a span of 13 bases. CDR3 DNA: TGCGCCAGCAGCGTGCAGGGTCAGAAAGAGACCCAGTACTTC. It encodes CASSVQGQKETQYF.

The V gene is TRBV19, the J gene TRBJ1-5, with D possibly TRBD1 on 5 matching bases. This CDR3 has 13 residues. V lost 10 bases, J lost 7 bases, and 17 bases lay in between. Germline values: CDR1 LNHDA, CDR2 SQIVND (reference sequence). The CDR3, as DNA: TGTGCCACCCGTTTTGGGGCGTCACAGCCCCAGCATTTT. Its protein product is CATRFGASQPQHF.

This chain joins TRBV9 and TRBJ2-2; D gene ambiguous. The length of the CDR3 is 15 residues. V shed 0 bases and J shed 8 bases, with 14 bases lying between them. Per germline, CDR1 SGDLS and CDR2 YYNGEE. CDR3 sequence (DNA): TGTGCCAGCAGCGTAGCGTCTAGTGGTGGAGGGGAGCTGTTTTTT. Translating gives CASSVASSGGGELFF.

This clone was detected ten times or more. This chain joins TRBV19 and TRBJ2-5, with a possible D match to TRBD1 (7 bases). V was shortened by 5 bases and J by 5 bases, with 18 bases between the two germline ends. The CDR3 consists of 15 residues. Germline-derived CDR1 and CDR2 are LNHDA and SQIVND (reference sequence). The CDR3 nucleotides are TGTGCCAGTAGTGAGATCAGGGGGGAGTTGGAGACCCAGTACTTC. It is translated as CASSEIRGELETQYF.

The CDR3 region is CASSPTGAHGAKNIQYF. CDR3 nucleotides: TGCGCCAGCAGCCCAACAGGGGCTCATGGGGCCAAAAACATTCAGTACTTC. The J gene is TRBJ2-4, the V gene TRBV4-1; 7 bases fit TRBD1. In germline, CDR1 is MGHRA, CDR2 YSYEKL. Trimming cost V 4 bases and J 1 base; bases outside gene matches: 10. The CDR3 extends over 17 amino acids.

The chain uses TRBV6-5 and TRBJ1-4; no definite D call. V gave up 9 bases and J gave up 5 bases, with 13 bases separating them. The germline V gene encodes CDR1 MNHEY and CDR2 SVGAGI. This CDR3 is 13 amino acids long. As DNA, the CDR3 is TGTGCCAGGGGGAGGCAGCTGAATGAAAAACTGTTTTTT. Residues: CARGRQLNEKLFF.

This clone turned up a few times. CDR3 sequence reads: CASSSTGYGTDTQYF. CDR3 nucleotide sequence: TGCGCCAGCAGCTCGACAGGGTATGGCACAGATACGCAGTATTTT. The chain has TRBV5-1 and TRBJ2-3; the match to TRBD1 covers 7 bases. Trimming took 3 bases from V and 1 from J; bases not matched to a gene: 5. The CDR3 extends over 15 amino acids. Germline V gene lookup returns CDR1 SGHRS and CDR2 YFSETQ.

The chain carries TRBV18 and TRBJ2-5, with no clear D. The germline V gene encodes CDR1 KGHSH and CDR2 LQKENI. CDR3 length: 16 amino acids. V was pared by 6 bases and J by 0 bases, with 17 bases between. The CDR3 is CASSRFIAADQETQYF. The DNA for the CDR3 is TGTGCCAGCTCCAGATTCATCGCAGCCGACCAAGAGACCCAGTACTTC.

The genes are TRBV4-1 and TRBJ2-1; D unresolved. Germline values: CDR1 MGHRA, CDR2 YSYEKL. The CDR3 has 14 residues. V lost 0 bases, J lost 4 bases, and 7 bases lay in between. CDR3 in DNA: TGCGCCAGCAGCCAAGATGGCCAGTACAATGAGCAGTTCTTC. Its translation: CASSQDGQYNEQFF.

For this clone: At one of its ends the junction is not consistent with the germline gene, which may arise from a read error. V usage is TRBV2 and J usage is TRBJ2-7, with D possibly TRBD2 on 5 matching bases. Germline loops: CDR1 SNHLY, CDR2 FYNNEI. The CDR3 length is 15 residues. The CDR3 protein is CTSSEYGLPSYEQYF. The DNA for the CDR3 is TGTACCAGCAGTGAGTATGGACTGCCTTCCTACGAGCAGTACTTC. The full variable domain, in which reference TRBV2 and TRBJ2-7 provide the parts outside the CDR3, is EPEVTQTPSHQVTQMGQEVILRCVPISNHLYFYWYRQILGQKVEFLVSFYNNEISEKSEIFDDQFSVERPDGSNFTLKIRSTKLEDSAMYFCTSSEYGLPSYEQYFGPGTRLTVT.

The CDR3, as DNA: TGTGCCAGCAGCTTGGCCTCGGGGAGGGGAGCTTTCTTT. It specifies CASSLASGRGAFF. The chain uses TRBV5-6 and TRBJ1-1; D is perhaps TRBD1 (5 bases). Trimming stripped 0 bases from V and 10 bases from J, with 13 bases between. This CDR3 comprises 13 residues. CDR1 is SGHDT and CDR2 is YYEEEE in the germline V gene. Using reference TRBV5-6 and TRBJ1-1 for the parts outside the CDR3, the full variable domain is DAGVTQSPTHLIKTRGQQVTLRCSPKSGHDTVSWYQQALGQGPQFIFQYYEEEERQRGNFPDRFSGHQFPNYSSELNVNALLLGDSALYLCASSLASGRGAFFGQGTRLTVV.

V is TRBV7-9 and J is TRBJ1-2; TRBD1 might be the D (5 bases). The CDR3 runs 15 residues. V shed 1 base and J shed 4 bases, with 13 bases lying between them. Germline values: CDR1 SEHNR, CDR2 FQNEAQ (reference sequence). The CDR3 coding sequence is TGTGCCAGCAGCTTAGAGGGACCCTGGGGCTATGGCTACACCTTC. This translates into CASSLEGPWGYGYTF.

The CDR3: CASSQEGSGANVLTF. In DNA form, the CDR3 reads TGTGCCAGCAGCCAAGAGGGCTCTGGGGCCAACGTCCTGACTTTC. The chain combines TRBV11-2 with TRBJ2-6; perhaps TRBD2 as D (5 bases). CDR1 and CDR2 (germline): SGHAT, FQNNGV. Trimming shortened V by 5 bases and J by 0 bases, and 8 bases separated the two germline ends. This CDR3 comprises 15 residues.